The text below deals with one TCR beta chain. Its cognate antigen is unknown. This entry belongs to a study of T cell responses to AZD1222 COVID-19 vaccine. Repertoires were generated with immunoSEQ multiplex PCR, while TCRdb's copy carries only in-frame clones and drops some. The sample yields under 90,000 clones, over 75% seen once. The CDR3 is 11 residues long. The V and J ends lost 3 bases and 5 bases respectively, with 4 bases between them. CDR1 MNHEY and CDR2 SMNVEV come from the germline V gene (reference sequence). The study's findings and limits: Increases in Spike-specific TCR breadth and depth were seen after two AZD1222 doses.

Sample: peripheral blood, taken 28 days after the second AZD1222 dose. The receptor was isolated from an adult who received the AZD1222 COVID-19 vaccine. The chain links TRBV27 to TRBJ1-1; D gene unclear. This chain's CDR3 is CASSLGTEAFF. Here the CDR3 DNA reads TGTGCCAGCAGTTTGGGGACTGAAGCTTTCTTT.